Each of the 11 T cell receptor beta chains below was sequenced from the same sample in a study of regulatory T cells in long-lasting Graves disease. Investigators prepared the TCR beta libraries by applying iRepertoire HTBI primers and Arm-PCR of CDR3 regions. TCRdb reanalysed the multiplex PCR reads using MiXCR and keeps one entry per CDR3 protein. In the table there are around 330,000 distinct CDR3 sequences, 18% of which are singletons. Indicated time point: newly diagnosed GD, antithyroid drugs for less than 3 months. PBMC RNA served as the TCR library source. The sequences come from peripheral blood mononuclear cells (PBMCs), collected at new diagnosis, from a patient treated with antithyroid drugs. These receptors originate from a female donor with Graves disease.

The CDR3 protein is CASSVPRTDQPQHF. The CDR3 region has the DNA TGTGCCAGCAGTGTGCCTCGGACAGATCAGCCCCAGCATTTT. This chain connects TRBV6-2 or TRBV6-3 to TRBJ1-5, with TRBD1 as a possible D gene (6 bases). The V gene's germline CDR1 is MNHEY and CDR2 SVGEGT. Trimming left V 5 bases short and J 5 bases short, with 13 bases between. This CDR3 spans 14 amino acids.

J is TRBJ1-4 and V is TRBV9; no definite D call. The CDR3 totals 15 residues. CDR1 is SGDLS and CDR2 is YYNGEE in the germline V gene. V shed 4 bases and J shed 4 bases, with 14 bases lying between them. CDR3 DNA: TGTGCCAGCAGCCCCCCCTTAGGTGGTAATGAAAAACTGTTTTTT. It codes for CASSPPLGGNEKLFF.

This clonotype was seen ten or more times. In nucleotides, the CDR3 is TGTGCCAGCTCACCGTCTGCGGCTGGAACCGGGGAGCTGTTTTTT. This codes for CASSPSAAGTGELFF. The V call is TRBV18, the J call TRBJ2-2; no firm D call. Trimming shortened V by 3 bases and J by 5 bases, and 13 bases separated the two germline ends. The CDR3 covers 15 residues. The germline CDR1 and CDR2 sequences are KGHSH and LQKENI.

Many counts were recorded for this clonotype. The chain couples TRBV20-1 to TRBJ2-3; D could derive from TRBD1 or TRBD2 (5 bases each). The CDR3 runs 15 residues. Germline-derived CDR1 and CDR2 are DFQATT and SNEGSKA (reference sequence). The ends were cut back, 5 bases at V and 2 bases at J, with 17 bases in the middle. This CDR3 reads CSAGAPGPTTDTQYF. The CDR3 nucleotides are TGCAGTGCTGGGGCCCCGGGGCCCACCACAGATACGCAGTATTTT.

The chain employs TRBV19 and TRBJ1-2; D gene unclear. CDR1 and CDR2 (germline): LNHDA, SQIVND (reference sequence). The CDR3 runs 13 residues. Trimming pared 1 base from V and 4 bases from J, leaving 7 bases between. CDR3 coding DNA: TGTGCCAGTAGTATAGGAGAGGGCTATGGCTACACCTTC. This gives the protein CASSIGEGYGYTF.

This clonotype was detected a few times. A single base separates this from a much larger clone, so it may be a read error. The chain uses TRBV6-1 and TRBJ2-3; D is possibly TRBD2 (7 bases). The length of the CDR3 is 16 residues. The V end lost 1 base, the J end lost 10 bases, and 21 bases lay between the germline ends. The germline V gene has CDR1 MNHNS and CDR2 SASEGT. CDR3 sequence reads: CASSEVVGGALGSQYF. DNA for the CDR3: TGTGCCAGCAGTGAAGTCGTGGGGGGGGCGTTGGGATCGCAGTATTTT.

At least ten counts were recorded for this clonotype. CDR3: CASSLNVEREEGPGYEQYF. Here the CDR3 DNA reads TGTGCCAGCAGTTTAAATGTCGAGCGGGAGGAAGGGCCGGGCTACGAGCAGTACTTC. The chain uses TRBV28 and TRBJ2-7; 9 bases are shared with TRBD2. Germline V gives CDR1 MDHEN, CDR2 SYDVKM. The CDR3 length is 19 residues. Germline trimming cut 2 bases from V and 3 bases from J; bases unmatched to any gene: 17. Full variable domain (missing parts from reference TRBV28 and TRBJ2-7): DVKVTQSSRYLVKRTGEKVFLECVQDMDHENMFWYRQDPGLGLRLIYFSYDVKMKEKGDIPEGYSVSREKKERFSLILESASTNQTSMYLCASSLNVEREEGPGYEQYFGPGTRLTVT.

Notes on this clonotype: Since no conserved phenylalanine or tryptophan closes the CDR3, a read error is the likely cause. The V gene is TRBV19, the J gene TRBJ2-3; a weak D match, TRBD1 (6 bases). V lost 3 bases and J 4 bases, leaving 14 bases between the germline ends. The V gene's germline CDR1 is LNHDA and CDR2 SQIVND (reference sequence). CDR3 length equals 15 residues. In nucleotides, the CDR3 is TGTGCCAGTAGTATTGGGGGCGTGAGAGCAGATACGCAGTATTCT. It translates to CASSIGGVRADTQYS.

V and J are TRBV25-1 and TRBJ1-2; D unclear. CDR1 and CDR2 (germline): MGHDK, SYGVNS. The length of the CDR3 is 14 residues. Trimming shortened V by 1 base and J by 5 bases, and 11 bases separated the two germline ends. CDR3 in DNA: TGTGCCAGCAGTGAATTCGAGGCACCTTATGGCTACACCTTC. Translating it yields CASSEFEAPYGYTF.

This clonotype has only one observation. DNA of the CDR3: TGTGCCAGCGACAGAAGGAACACTGAAGCTTTCTTT. It yields the protein CASDRRNTEAFF. The rearrangement uses TRBV2 and TRBJ1-1; TRBD1 is a possible D gene (5 bases). Germline V gene sequence: CDR1 SNHLY, CDR2 FYNNEI. The length of the CDR3 is 12 residues. The ends were cut back, 8 bases at V and 1 base at J, with 8 bases in the middle.

This clonotype was picked up many times. This rearrangement joins TRBV7-9 to TRBJ1-2; D perhaps matches TRBD1 (5 bases). The ends were cut back, 5 bases at V and 3 bases at J, with 13 bases in the middle. There are 14 residues in the CDR3. From germline, CDR1 is SEHNR and CDR2 FQNEAQ (reference sequence). CDR3 DNA: TGTGCCAGCAGCCCCAGGGAGAGTGACTATGGCTACACCTTC. This sequence encodes CASSPRESDYGYTF.